A selection of T cell receptor beta chains follows, all from one sample in a study of vaccination effects on CD4 cells after COVID-19. The antigens these receptors bind are not known. Sequencing used immunoSEQ multiplex PCR; TCRdb keeps in-frame clones, though not all of them. This sample has 71,000 or so clones; roughly 70% occur once, and the top ten carry approximately 3.7%. The sequencing used CD4+ T cells from PBMCs cultured with HCoV-OC43 spike peptides, collected before COVID-19 vaccination. The receptor set was obtained from a human donor who received a COVID-19 vaccine. Each CDR3 is given with its conserved first and last residue. Fields, in order: D gene, J gene, clone size, V gene, CDR3 DNA, CDR3 protein. The D gene is left open where the match is weak. Clone size appears in some rows only: once, few, many, or a class for an expanded clone.

>NA|TRBJ2-6|once|TRBV6-5
TGTGCCAGCAGTTTAAAACCTACTGGGGCCAACGTCCTGACTTTC
CASSLKPTGANVLTF
>NA|TRBJ1-1|NA|TRBV24-1
TGTGCCACCAGTCAGCGGGGGGCCACTGAAGCTTTCTTT
CATSQRGATEAFF
>NA|TRBJ1-2|many|TRBV4-3
TGCGCCAGCAGCCAAGATGTTAGCAGGGCTGGATATGGCTACACCTTC
CASSQDVSRAGYGYTF
>NA|TRBJ1-2|NA|TRBV28
TGTGCCAGCAGGAAAACCGGGACAACTAACTATGGCTACACCTTC
CASRKTGTTNYGYTF
>NA|TRBJ2-1|NA|TRBV20-1
TGCAGTGCTAGTCAGGACGGAGGGAATGAGCAGTTCTTC
CSASQDGGNEQFF
>NA|TRBJ1-5|NA|TRBV19
TGTGCCAGTAGTACATATAAAAATAGCAATCAGCCCCAGCATTTT
CASSTYKNSNQPQHF
>TRBD1|TRBJ2-1|NA|TRBV27
TGTGCCAGCAGTTTAGGGACAGGGTACTACAATGAGCAGTTCTTC
CASSLGTGYYNEQFF
>TRBD1|TRBJ1-2|NA|TRBV6-5
TGTGCCAGCAAAGGGACAGGGAGAGGCTATGGCTACACCTTC
CASKGTGRGYGYTF
>NA|TRBJ2-2|NA|TRBV7-3
TGTGCCAGCAGCCCCCGAACCACCGGGGAGCTGTTTTTT
CASSPRTTGELFF
>NA|TRBJ1-1|once|TRBV5-1
TGCGCCAGCAGCTTGGGGGACACTGGGACTGAAGCTTTCTTT
CASSLGDTGTEAFF
>TRBD1|TRBJ1-3|NA|TRBV9
TGTGCCAGCAGCTTGACAGGGGGGTTCGGAAACACCATATATTTT
CASSLTGGFGNTIYF
>TRBD2|TRBJ2-5|NA|TRBV6-2/TRBV6-3
TGTGCCAGCAGTCTAACGGGGGGTTCAGAGACCCAGTACTTC
CASSLTGGSETQYF
>NA|TRBJ2-5|NA|TRBV6-2/TRBV6-3
TGTGCCAGCAGTTACGCGGGGCGTCTCCGTCAGGGAGAGACCCAGTACTTC
CASSYAGRLRQGETQYF
>TRBD1|TRBJ1-2|NA|TRBV7-9
TGTGCCAGCAGCTTAGCAGGACAGGGGGCGACTGGCTACACCTTC
CASSLAGQGATGYTF
>NA|TRBJ2-5|NA|TRBV7-8
TGTGCCAGCAGCTTACGAACACACCAAGAGACCCAGTACTTC
CASSLRTHQETQYF
>NA|TRBJ1-1|NA|TRBV24-1
TGTGCCACCAGTGACACTGGTCGGGTGACTGAAGCTTTCTTT
CATSDTGRVTEAFF
>NA|TRBJ2-5|NA|TRBV15
TGTGCCACCGCACAGAACCAAGAGACCCAGTACTTC
CATAQNQETQYF
>TRBD1|TRBJ2-3|NA|TRBV5-4
TGTGCCAGCAGTTCGCTCTACAGGGGAACAGATACGCAGTATTTT
CASSSLYRGTDTQYF
>NA|TRBJ2-1|NA|TRBV7-9
TGTGCCAGCAGCTGGGATGGGATATACAATGAGCAGTTCTTC
CASSWDGIYNEQFF
>TRBD1|TRBJ1-4|NA|TRBV19
TGTGCCAGTAGTCCTTGGACAGGGCGAGGGGAAAAACTGTTTTTT
CASSPWTGRGEKLFF
>NA|TRBJ1-4|NA|TRBV21-1
TGTGCCAGCAGCAAAGTAAGACAGGGCGCAACTAATGAAAAACTGTTTTTT
CASSKVRQGATNEKLFF
>TRBD2|TRBJ2-5|once|TRBV7-3
TGTGCCAGCAGCTTAGGGCTAGCGGGGGCTGGGACCCAGTACTTC
CASSLGLAGAGTQYF
>TRBD1|TRBJ1-2|NA|TRBV2
TGTGCCAGCAGTTTCGGACAGGGAAACAACTATGGCTACACCTTC
CASSFGQGNNYGYTF
>NA|TRBJ1-2|NA|TRBV2
TGTGCCAGCAGTGAAAGACCAGGGATAGGCTACACCTTC
CASSERPGIGYTF
>NA|TRBJ2-1|NA|TRBV4-3
TGCGCCAGCAGCGGACCGAGGACAGCCAGCTCCTACAATGAGCAGTTCTTC
CASSGPRTASSYNEQFF
>TRBD2|TRBJ2-3|once|TRBV3-1/TRBV3-2
TGTGCCAGCAGCCACAAGCGGGGGGGAAGATATACAGATACGCAGTATTTT
CASSHKRGGRYTDTQYF
>TRBD1|TRBJ1-5|few|TRBV7-8
TGTGCCAGCAGCTGGGGACAGGGCAGCAGACAGCCCCAGCATTTT
CASSWGQGSRQPQHF
>NA|TRBJ2-2|NA|TRBV6-6
TGTGCCAGCAGCCGCGATGGGGGGCGAGGGGAGCTGTTTTTT
CASSRDGGRGELFF
>NA|TRBJ1-2|NA|TRBV6-5
TGTGCCAGCAGTTACATCGGTGGCAGGGCAATGGGCTACACCTTC
CASSYIGGRAMGYTF
>TRBD2|TRBJ2-5|NA|TRBV9
TGTGCCAGCAGCGTAGGAGGGACTAGCATGGAGACCCAGTACTTC
CASSVGGTSMETQYF
>TRBD1|TRBJ2-3|NA|TRBV11-3
TGTGCCAGCAGCTTAGAAGGGACAGTGAACACAGATACGCAGTATTTT
CASSLEGTVNTDTQYF
>TRBD1|TRBJ1-1|few|TRBV7-2
TGTGCCAGCAGCTCCGGACAGGGCTACACTGAAGCTTTCTTT
CASSSGQGYTEAFF
>NA|TRBJ1-3|once|TRBV18
TGTGCCAGCTCACCGGGCGGGGGAAACACCATATATTTT
CASSPGGGNTIYF
>NA|TRBJ1-6|few|TRBV19
TGTGCCAGTAGTGTCCAGGGTGCTAATTCACCCCTCCACTTT
CASSVQGANSPLHF
>NA|TRBJ2-2|NA|TRBV5-5
TGTGCCAGCAGCTTGGCCACCACCGGGGAGCTGTTTTTT
CASSLATTGELFF
>NA|TRBJ1-6|NA|TRBV9
TGTGCCAGCAGCGTAAACGTGGGAGAGACCAATTCACCCCTCCACTTT
CASSVNVGETNSPLHF
>NA|TRBJ2-3|NA|TRBV21-1
TGTGCCAGCACCGCCAGAGGAGATACGCAGTATTTT
CASTARGDTQYF
>TRBD1|TRBJ1-2|NA|TRBV4-1
TGCGCCAGCAGCCAAAGGTTGAGAGGACAGGATAACTATGGCTACACCTTC
CASSQRLRGQDNYGYTF
>TRBD1|TRBJ1-2|few|TRBV18
TGTGCCAGCTCACGCGGGACAGGCCAATCGATCTATGGCTACACCTTC
CASSRGTGQSIYGYTF
>TRBD1|TRBJ1-1|few|TRBV29-1
TGCAGCCCCTACCAGGGGGCGGGAGCTTTCTTT
CSPYQGAGAFF
>TRBD1|TRBJ2-1|NA|TRBV19
TGTGCCAGTAGTAGGACAGGGGGGTACAATGAGCAGTTCTTC
CASSRTGGYNEQFF
>NA|TRBJ1-1|NA|TRBV11-3
TGTGCCAGCAGCGCTTTGGGGAAAAACACTGAAGCTTTCTTT
CASSALGKNTEAFF
>NA|TRBJ2-1|NA|TRBV7-2
TGTGCCAGCACTGCATCCCGGGGCGGATACAATGAGCAGTTCTTC
CASTASRGGYNEQFF
>NA|TRBJ2-2|few|TRBV6-4
TGTGCCAGCAGTGAACAACCCAACTCGCTAACCGGGGAGCTGTTTTTT
CASSEQPNSLTGELFF
>NA|TRBJ1-5|NA|TRBV10-2
TGCGCCAGCAGTAGTTTTGTAGGGGGAGATAGCAATCAGCCCCAGCATTTT
CASSSFVGGDSNQPQHF
>TRBD1|TRBJ1-4|NA|TRBV7-9
TGTGCCAGCAGCTCCAATCAGGGGGGACCAAATGAAAAACTGTTTTTT
CASSSNQGGPNEKLFF
>TRBD2|TRBJ2-3|NA|TRBV3-1/TRBV3-2
TGTGCCAGCAGCCAAGGACTAGCGGGGGGGCATGGAGATACGCAGTATTTT
CASSQGLAGGHGDTQYF
>NA|TRBJ2-3|NA|TRBV30
TGTGCCTGGAGCCGGGCCCGTAGTAGGACAGATACGCAGTATTTT
CAWSRARSRTDTQYF
>NA|TRBJ2-2|few|TRBV29-1
TGCAGGGGGGGACTGGGGGGCGGGGAGCTGTTTTTT
CRGGLGGGELFF
>NA|TRBJ1-6|once|TRBV18
TGTGCCAGCTCACCAACAGGGAGCTCCTATAATTCACCCCTCCACTTT
CASSPTGSSYNSPLHF
>TRBD1|TRBJ1-5|few|TRBV19
TGTGCCAGCCGACAGGGGGCGTTTCAGCCCCAGCATTTT
CASRQGAFQPQHF